This TCR beta chain was recovered during a study of T cells after yellow fever vaccination (dated by TCRdb to between 2018 and 2020). For the wider study: The SMART-Seq v4 Ultra Low Input RNA kit was used to prepare libraries from fractions with low cell numbers. To follow T-cell clones before and after both primary and booster YFV17D yellow fever vaccination, bulk TCR alpha and beta repertoires underwent longitudinal sequencing. Two healthy male donors, one aged 18 to 30 and one aged 30 to 39 years, were included in the cohort. Bulk PBMC replicates and cell subsets were isolated from blood drawn at multiple timepoints before and after both primary and secondary immunization.

TCR cDNA was made using 5'RACE template switching, a step that added a universal primer site and unique molecular identifiers. Priming for cDNA synthesis came from both the TCR alpha and TCR beta constant segments. Libraries were amplified in two PCR steps, with sample barcodes and sequencing adapters added in the second step. Sequencing of libraries was done on Illumina HiSeq 2500 (2x100 bp) or NovaSeq (2x150 bp). In the source study's methods: Reads were demultiplexed and collapsed into UMI consensus sequences with MIGEC, and V(D)J alignment was performed with MiXCR. Clonotypes responding to the vaccine were identified with edgeR on replicate PBMC samples, with the criteria of FDR below 0.01 and a log2 fold change above 5 up to day 15. Each bulk clonotype received a CD4 or CD8 identity based on whether the sequenced CD4 or CD8 repertoire contained that clonotype at higher abundance. TCRdb reworked the public reads: Q25 trimming with fastp, MiXCR clone assembly, productive beta chains retained. Rows are combined by CDR3 protein, so each entry shows the most common genes and DNA. The V and J calls and clone size are TCRdb's, not the authors'. This sample holds about 500,000 distinct CDR3 sequences; less than 20% were observed only once. The top ten constitute roughly 17% of the sample.

The label giving this sample's treatment or condition can be read as: live attenuated yellow fever vaccine strain. At each blood-draw timepoint, two biological replicates of bulk PBMCs were obtained. PBMCs were isolated from peripheral blood using a standard Ficoll-Paque protocol. RNA was extracted with TriZol from bulk PBMCs, CD4 and CD8 fractions, and dextramer-positive and dextramer-negative fractions. Deletion took 10 bases off V and 6 bases off J, with a span of 10 bases between the germline ends. CDR1 SGHAT and CDR2 FQDESV are derived from the germline V gene (reference sequence). CDR3 length: 11 amino acids, cysteine to phenylalanine. Here the CDR3 DNA is all that survives: 33 bases in frame from base 1. The study at large found these results: Compared with the primary T-cell response, the secondary T-cell response was faster but weaker, reaching its peak on day 5 rather than on day 15. A small fraction of clonotypes appeared in both the CD4 and CD8 compartments, likely as a result of convergent recombination. Because the study included only two donors, the extent to which the findings can be generalized is limited. After the booster, most of the clones that had expanded following primary vaccination were detected again (about 95% of CD4 and roughly nine tenths of CD8), which suggests that memory was broadly maintained. FACS-sorted repertoires could contain abundant contaminating clonotypes from the bulk population, so computational filtering was required.

Comment on this clonotype: This clone's antigen is unknown. Per-base qualities were not stored, and no clone one base away is much larger.

The sequenced sample was PBMCs, obtained 5 to 6 days after the first yellow fever vaccination. The receptor was derived from a man between 18 and 35 years old who received the YFV17D yellow fever vaccine. Recombination connected TRBV11-1 to TRBJ2-1; confidence is insufficient to name the D gene. The CDR3 here reads CATTEFNEQFF. The nucleotide sequence reads as follows: TGTGCCACCACAGAATTCAATGAGCAGTTCTTC.